This paragraph reports one T cell receptor beta chain. Read sequence stops 3 residues before the CDR3 end, and the germline J gene provides the missing end. The data were taken from a study of T cells in women clearing cervical HPV infection. This table comes from immunoSEQ multiplex PCR, and its TCRdb copy is limited to in-frame clones, with some not included. The table counts tens of thousands of clones; about 7.2% lies in the top ten. With 7 bases removed from V and 2 bases from J, the gap between germline ends came to 8 bases. The CDR3 runs 11 residues. The germline V gene has CDR1 DFQATT and CDR2 SNEGSKA (reference sequence).

This rearrangement joins TRBV20-1 to TRBJ1-2, with unresolved D. The specimen sequenced was blood buffy coat. The receptor was derived from a woman aged 18 to 75 with a cervical HPV16 infection that either progressed to CIN3+ or cleared (not recorded which). The DNA read from the CDR3 is TGCAGTGTAGGAGGGAACTATGGC. Protein product: CSVGGNYG. The whole CDR3 protein reads CSVGGNYGYTF.